This T cell receptor beta chain was identified during a study of blood T cell repertoires in COVID-19. About the study: Acute and convalescent COVID-19 specimens originated in the United States, Italy and Spain. PBMCs, B-cell-depleted T cells, or T cells were the source of the cDNA or gDNA that made up the material.

This table comes from immunoSEQ multiplex PCR, and its TCRdb copy is limited to in-frame clones, with some not included. The data show hundreds of thousands of clones, about 80% seen once. Unmatched junction bases numbered 11, after V lost 3 bases and J lost 4 bases. The CDR3 has 17 residues. Germline V lookup: CDR1 LNHNV, CDR2 YYDKDF (reference sequence). The material sequenced was peripheral blood. This clonotype was sampled from a woman older than 75 with acute or convalescent COVID-19. The chain couples TRBV15 to TRBJ2-5, with 10 bases that match TRBD1. CDR3 in amino acids: CATSRGLDRGGRETQYF. DNA of the CDR3: TGTGCCACCAGCAGGGGACTGGACAGGGGGGGGAGAGAGACCCAGTACTTC. Together with reference TRBV15 and TRBJ2-5, the CDR3 gives the full variable domain: DAMVIQNPRYQVTQFGKPVTLSCSQTLNHNVMYWYQQKSSQAPKLLFHYYDKDFNNEADTPDNFQSRRPNTSFCFLDIRSPGLGDTAMYLCATSRGLDRGGRETQYFGPGTRLLVL.